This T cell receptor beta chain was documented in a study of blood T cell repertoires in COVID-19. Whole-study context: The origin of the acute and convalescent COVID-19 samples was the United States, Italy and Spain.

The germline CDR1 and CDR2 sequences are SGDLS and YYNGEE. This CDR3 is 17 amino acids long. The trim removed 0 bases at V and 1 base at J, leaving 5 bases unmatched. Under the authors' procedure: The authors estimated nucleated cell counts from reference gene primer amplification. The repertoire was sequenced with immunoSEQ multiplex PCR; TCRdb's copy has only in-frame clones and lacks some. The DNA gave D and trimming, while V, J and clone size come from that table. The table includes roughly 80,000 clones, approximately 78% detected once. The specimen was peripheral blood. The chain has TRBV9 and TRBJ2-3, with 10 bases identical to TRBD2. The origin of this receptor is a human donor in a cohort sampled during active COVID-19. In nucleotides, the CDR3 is TGTGCCAGCAGCGTAGCCCTGAGCGGGGGGGGCACAGATACGCAGTATTTT. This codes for CASSVALSGGGTDTQYF.